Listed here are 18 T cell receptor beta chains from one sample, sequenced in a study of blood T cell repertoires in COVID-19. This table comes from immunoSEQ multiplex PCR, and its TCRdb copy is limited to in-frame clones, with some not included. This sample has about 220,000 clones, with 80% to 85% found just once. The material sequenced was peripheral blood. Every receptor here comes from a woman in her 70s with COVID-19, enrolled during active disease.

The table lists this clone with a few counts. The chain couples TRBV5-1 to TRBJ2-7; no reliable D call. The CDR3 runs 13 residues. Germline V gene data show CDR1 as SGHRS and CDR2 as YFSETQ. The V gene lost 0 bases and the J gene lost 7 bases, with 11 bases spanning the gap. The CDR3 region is CASSLVARREQYF. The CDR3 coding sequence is TGCGCCAGCAGCTTGGTAGCCCGGAGAGAGCAGTACTTC. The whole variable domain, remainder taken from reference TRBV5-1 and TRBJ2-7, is KAGVTQTPRYLIKTRGQQVTLSCSPISGHRSVSWYQQTPGQGLQFLFEYFSETQRNKGNFPGRFSGRQFSNSRSEMNVSTLELGDSALYLCASSLVARREQYFGPGTRLTVT.

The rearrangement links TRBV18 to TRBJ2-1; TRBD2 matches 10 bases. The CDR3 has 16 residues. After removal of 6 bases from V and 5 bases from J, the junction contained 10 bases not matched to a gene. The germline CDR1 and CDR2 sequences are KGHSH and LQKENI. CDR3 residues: CASSPLAGVINNEQFF. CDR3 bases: TGTGCCAGCTCTCCTCTAGCGGGAGTTATAAACAATGAGCAGTTCTTC. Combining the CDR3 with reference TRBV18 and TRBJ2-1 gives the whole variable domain NAGVMQNPRHLVRRRGQEARLRCSPMKGHSHVYWYRQLPEEGLKFMVYLQKENIIDESGMPKERFSAEFPKEGPSILRIQQVVRGDSAAYFCASSPLAGVINNEQFFGPGTRLTVL.

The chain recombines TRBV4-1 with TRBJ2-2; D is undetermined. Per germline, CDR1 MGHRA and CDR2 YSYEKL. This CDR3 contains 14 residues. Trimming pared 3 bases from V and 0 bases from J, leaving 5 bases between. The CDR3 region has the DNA TGCGCCAGCAGCCACACAACGAACACCGGGGAGCTGTTTTTT. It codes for CASSHTTNTGELFF.

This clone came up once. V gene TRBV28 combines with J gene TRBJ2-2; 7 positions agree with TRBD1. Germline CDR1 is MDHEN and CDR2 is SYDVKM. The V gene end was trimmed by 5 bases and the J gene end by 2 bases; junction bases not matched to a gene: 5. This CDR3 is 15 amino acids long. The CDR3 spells CASSGRQGNTGELFF. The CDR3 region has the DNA TGTGCCAGCAGTGGTAGACAGGGCAACACCGGGGAGCTGTTTTTT.

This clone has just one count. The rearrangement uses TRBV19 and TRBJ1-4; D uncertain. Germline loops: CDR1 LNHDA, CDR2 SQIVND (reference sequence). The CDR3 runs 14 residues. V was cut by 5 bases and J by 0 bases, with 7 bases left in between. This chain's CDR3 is CASSRGATNEKLFF. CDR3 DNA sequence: TGTGCCAGTAGTCGCGGGGCAACTAATGAAAAACTGTTTTTT.

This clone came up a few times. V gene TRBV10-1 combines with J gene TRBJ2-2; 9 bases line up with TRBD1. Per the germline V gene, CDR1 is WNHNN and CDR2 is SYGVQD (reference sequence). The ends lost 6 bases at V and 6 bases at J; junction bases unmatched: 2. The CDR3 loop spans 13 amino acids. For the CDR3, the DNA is TGCGCCAGCAGGGGACAGGGCGCCGGGGAGCTGTTTTTT. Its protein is CASRGQGAGELFF.

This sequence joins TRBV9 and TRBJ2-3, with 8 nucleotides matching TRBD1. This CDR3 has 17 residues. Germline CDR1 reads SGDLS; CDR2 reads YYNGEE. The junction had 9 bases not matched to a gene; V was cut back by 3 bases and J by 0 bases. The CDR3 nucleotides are TGTGCCAGCAGCGCCTCGACAGGGGTCGCTAGCACAGATACGCAGTATTTT. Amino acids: CASSASTGVASTDTQYF.

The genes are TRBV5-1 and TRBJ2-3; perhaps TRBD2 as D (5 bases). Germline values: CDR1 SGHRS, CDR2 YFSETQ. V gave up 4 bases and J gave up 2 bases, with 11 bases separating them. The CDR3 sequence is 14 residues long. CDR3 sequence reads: CASSPERHTDTQYF. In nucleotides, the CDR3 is TGCGCCAGCAGCCCAGAGCGGCACACAGATACGCAGTATTTT.

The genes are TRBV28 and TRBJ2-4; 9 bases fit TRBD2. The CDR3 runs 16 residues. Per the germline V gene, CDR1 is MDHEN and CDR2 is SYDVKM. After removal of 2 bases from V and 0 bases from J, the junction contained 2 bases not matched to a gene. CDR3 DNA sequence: TGTGCCAGCAGTTTACTAGCGGGACTAGCCAAAAACATTCAGTACTTC. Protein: CASSLLAGLAKNIQYF.

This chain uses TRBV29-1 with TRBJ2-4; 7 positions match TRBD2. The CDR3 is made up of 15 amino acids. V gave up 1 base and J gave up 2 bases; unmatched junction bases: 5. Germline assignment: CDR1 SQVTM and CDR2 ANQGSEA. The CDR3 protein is CSVEGWGGSKNIQYF. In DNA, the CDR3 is TGCAGCGTTGAAGGTTGGGGAGGGTCCAAAAACATTCAGTACTTC.

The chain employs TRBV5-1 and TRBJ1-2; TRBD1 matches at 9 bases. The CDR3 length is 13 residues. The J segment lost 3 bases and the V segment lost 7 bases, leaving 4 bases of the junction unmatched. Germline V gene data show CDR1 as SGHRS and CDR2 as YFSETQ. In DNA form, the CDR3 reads TGCGCCAGCTCCCGGACAGGGGACTATGGCTACACCTTC. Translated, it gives CASSRTGDYGYTF.

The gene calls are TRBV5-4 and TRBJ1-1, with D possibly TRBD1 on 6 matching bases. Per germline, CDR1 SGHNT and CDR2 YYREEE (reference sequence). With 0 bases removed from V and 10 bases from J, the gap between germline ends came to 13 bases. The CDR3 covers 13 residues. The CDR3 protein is CASSLGRGRGAFF. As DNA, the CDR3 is TGTGCCAGCAGCTTGGGGCGGGGGCGAGGAGCTTTCTTT.

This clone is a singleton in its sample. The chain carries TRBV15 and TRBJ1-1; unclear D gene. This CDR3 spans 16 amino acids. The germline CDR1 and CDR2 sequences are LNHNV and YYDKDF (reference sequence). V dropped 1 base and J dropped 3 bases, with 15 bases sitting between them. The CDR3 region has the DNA TGTGCCACCAGCAGAGCGGGAGGGAGCGTGGACACTGAAGCTTTCTTT. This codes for CATSRAGGSVDTEAFF. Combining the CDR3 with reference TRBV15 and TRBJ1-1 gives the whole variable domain DAMVIQNPRYQVTQFGKPVTLSCSQTLNHNVMYWYQQKSSQAPKLLFHYYDKDFNNEADTPDNFQSRRPNTSFCFLDIRSPGLGDTAMYLCATSRAGGSVDTEAFFGQGTRLTVV.

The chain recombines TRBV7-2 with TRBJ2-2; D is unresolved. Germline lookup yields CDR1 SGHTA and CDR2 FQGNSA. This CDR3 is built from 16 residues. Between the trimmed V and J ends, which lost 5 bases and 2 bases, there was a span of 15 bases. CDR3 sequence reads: CASSNKNVQNTGELFF. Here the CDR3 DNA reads TGTGCCAGCAGCAACAAAAACGTACAAAACACCGGGGAGCTGTTTTTT.

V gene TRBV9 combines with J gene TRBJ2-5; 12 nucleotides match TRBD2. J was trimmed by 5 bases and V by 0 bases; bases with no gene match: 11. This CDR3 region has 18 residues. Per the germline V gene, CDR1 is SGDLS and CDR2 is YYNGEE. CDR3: CASSVAASGRAGEETQYF. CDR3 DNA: TGTGCCAGCAGCGTAGCTGCTAGCGGGAGGGCCGGCGAGGAGACCCAGTACTTC.

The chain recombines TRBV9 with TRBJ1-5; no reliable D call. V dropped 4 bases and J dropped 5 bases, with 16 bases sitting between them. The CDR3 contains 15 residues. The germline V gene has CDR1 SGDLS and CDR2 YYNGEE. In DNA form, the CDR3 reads TGTGCCAGCAGCCCCCATGGGGAGGCGGATCAGCCCCAGCATTTT. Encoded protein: CASSPHGEADQPQHF.

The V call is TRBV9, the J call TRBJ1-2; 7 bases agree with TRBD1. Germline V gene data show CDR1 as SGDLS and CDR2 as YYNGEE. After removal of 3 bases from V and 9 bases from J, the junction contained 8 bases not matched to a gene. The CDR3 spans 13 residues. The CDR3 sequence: CASSARDSRSYTF. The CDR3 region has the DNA TGTGCCAGCAGCGCCCGGGACAGCAGGAGCTACACCTTC.

CDR3 coding DNA: TGTGCCAGCAGCTCCCCTGGGGCAGGAGGGATAGGCTATGGCTACACCTTC. It yields the protein CASSSPGAGGIGYGYTF. V and J are TRBV7-2 and TRBJ1-2, with D perhaps matching TRBD1 (5 bases). The CDR3 is 17 residues long. Germline lookup yields CDR1 SGHTA and CDR2 FQGNSA. Trimming cost V 4 bases and J 4 bases, with 22 bases left between them.